This T cell receptor beta chain was found in a study of T cell responses to AZD1222 COVID-19 vaccine (dated by TCRdb to about 2021). About the investigation overall: AZD1222 recipients given second doses at about 4 weeks or at about 12 weeks were pooled, since spike-specific TCR depth and breadth were not found to differ between the two schedules. A total of under 250 trial participants underwent TCR sequencing, of whom about 210 had received two doses of AZD1222 and roughly 26 had received two doses of the MenACWY control vaccine. Trial participants were enrolled by age into 18-55, 56-69 and 70-plus year subgroups, with about 150, 28 and 57 TCR-sequenced participants respectively. Overall study outcomes, separate from this receptor: Participants were mostly white British and included more females than males, and it was suggested by the authors that clonal diversity may have been underestimated. Reportedly, close to half of the unique spike-specific TCRs recognized epitopes lying outside the regions that are mutated in the B.1.351 and B.1.1.7 variants. The 56-69-year group was small, and its depth increase did not reach significance, likely because of low power. A significant rise in spike-specific TCR breadth and depth was observed after two AZD1222 doses relative to day 0 and relative to MenACWY recipients. Conclusions about previously exposed vaccinees are limited, since just 6 or 7 AZD1222 recipients were seropositive for SARS-CoV-2 at baseline. CD4 TCRs associated with the vaccine covered the entire spike protein, and the dominant responses were in regions 160-218 and 743-854. Because no day 14 peak-response samples were available, repertoires were characterized only after the peak T cell response.

Read against the paper, the sample's time point label means: baseline before first vaccination. The vaccinee samples were drawn from two UK trials, COV001 and COV002, one of which was a single-blind randomized controlled phase 2/3 trial testing AZD1222 (ChAdOx1 nCoV-19) in healthy adults. Trial participant PBMC samples were collected at day 0 and day 28 after the second dose for TCRbeta chain sequencing. The CDR3 regions of human TCRbeta chains were analyzed by immunosequencing. From the authors' description of their analysis: TCRs in the repertoires were matched against a reference library of SARS-CoV-2-specific TCRs that had been generated with the MIRA antigen-specificity platform. Breadth was defined as the fraction of unique TCRs that were SARS-CoV-2-associated, and depth was defined as the fraction of total T cells that were SARS-CoV-2-associated. Each spike-specific TCR was assigned to its reactive spike region and to a CD4 or CD8 class using the MIRA data. Log10-transformed breadth and depth values were compared by one-way ANOVA with Sidak's multiple comparisons tests. The source is immuneACCESS, and TCRdb retained only in-frame sequences with V and J called. Part of the clones is not carried over; for the studies checked, unresolved V genes explain less than half of this, and the remainder is unexplained. V, J and clone size derive from that table, while D and trimming were established from the DNA sequence. Counted in this sample were about 130,000 clones; over 90% of them appeared once. Around 7% of the sample goes to the ten largest clones.

As for this clone: Its antigen has not been determined. The sample holds no much larger clone one base away, and base qualities are not on file.

Deletion took 6 bases off V and 7 bases off J, with a span of 15 bases between the germline ends. Inclusive of the bounding cysteine and phenylalanine, the CDR3 is 13 residues long. Just CDR3 DNA is preserved here, 39 bases in frame from base 1. The sequences come from peripheral blood, collected on day 0 of AZD1222 vaccination. The sequence links TRBV12-3 or TRBV12-4 to TRBJ1-1; D gene: possibly TRBD1, on 5 matching bases. The TCR comes from an adult in good health. This receptor has the CDR3 CASRTGLGHEAFF. The DNA sequence is as follows: TGTGCCAGCAGGACGGGACTAGGCCATGAAGCTTTCTTT.